This section outlines one TCR beta chain sequence together with its context. Its cognate antigen is unknown. Time point denoted: new active TB diagnosis, blood taken before or within 7 days of starting treatment. On average about 100,000 T cells per donor were immunosequenced. The data stem from a study of T cells in tuberculosis. Study results and limitations: The TCR-beta difference was not significant; alpha differences partly reflected length.

The CDR3 extends over 15 amino acids. Germline V CDR1 and CDR2: MNHNS, SASEGT. The V end was cut by 0 bases, the J end by 3 bases, with 9 bases between. Method: immunoSEQ multiplex PCR; TCRdb's copy keeps in-frame clones and lacks some. The data contain tens of thousands of clones, nearly 90% of them singletons. The specimen was PBMCs, collected at tuberculosis diagnosis. V and J are TRBV6-1 and TRBJ1-3; possible D gene TRBD1, 5 bases. This clonotype was sampled from an adult with tuberculosis. CDR3 sequence (DNA): TGTGCCAGCAGTGAAGCAGGGGTAGTTGGAAACACCATATATTTT. Its protein is CASSEAGVVGNTIYF.